These 3 T cell receptor beta chains were sequenced from one sample in a study of shared clonotypes between healthy human individuals. Repertoires were generated with immunoSEQ multiplex PCR, while TCRdb's copy carries only in-frame clones and drops some. Among 85,000 to 100,000 clones listed, 68% were seen once. Specimen: memory CD8+ T cells sorted from blood. Indicated subset: CD45RO+ cells pooled with CCR7-negative TemRA cells. The origin of the receptors is a young man in good health.

The rearrangement links TRBV7-2 to TRBJ2-1, with no clear D. The germline CDR1 and CDR2 sequences are SGHTA and FQGNSA. The CDR3 sequence is 15 residues long. With 7 bases removed from V and 0 bases from J, the gap between germline ends came to 13 bases. CDR3 nucleotides: TGTGCCAGCACCCTTTCTGCGTCCTCCTACAATGAGCAGTTCTTC. Protein: CASTLSASSYNEQFF.

CDR3 bases: TGCGCCAGCAGCCCCATCCCGACGGCAGATACGCAGTATTTT. Amino acid sequence: CASSPIPTADTQYF. The J gene is TRBJ2-3, the V gene TRBV5-1; no firm D call. There are 14 residues in the CDR3. Per the germline V gene, CDR1 is SGHRS and CDR2 is YFSETQ. V lost 4 bases, J lost 4 bases, and 13 bases lay in between.

This chain links TRBV7-8 with TRBJ1-2, with 7 bases identical to TRBD1. The CDR3 runs to 15 residues. The germline V gene encodes CDR1 SGHVS and CDR2 FQNEAQ. Germline trimming cut 5 bases from V and 3 bases from J; bases unmatched to any gene: 9. The CDR3 nucleotides are TGTGCCAGCAGCAAGGGGACAGCCTCACACTATGGCTACACCTTC. This sequence encodes CASSKGTASHYGYTF.